Below, 7 T cell receptor beta chains from the same sample are listed, as sequenced in a study of cytomegalovirus exposure and HLA in healthy donors. The PCR was carried out with 60 Vbeta primers and 13 Jbeta primers. Assay used: immunoSEQ multiplex PCR; TCRdb lists only in-frame clones, some missing. The repertoire holds 120,000 to 150,000 clones, with approximately 84% as singletons. Sequencing input: PBMCs. Source of these receptors: a middle-aged woman in good health and CMV-seronegative.

This clone was counted between two and nine times. The chain uses TRBV30 and TRBJ2-7; 9 nucleotides agree with TRBD2. CDR3 length: 14 amino acids. CDR1 and CDR2 (germline): GTSNPN, SVGIG (reference sequence). The trim removed 0 bases at V and 6 bases at J, leaving 6 bases unmatched. The chain's CDR3 is CAWSVAGGLSEQYF. DNA of the CDR3: TGTGCCTGGAGTGTTGCGGGAGGGCTCTCCGAGCAGTACTTC.

The sample holds a few counts of this clone. This chain uses TRBV4-2 with TRBJ2-7; 10 nucleotides agree with TRBD2. This CDR3 is 15 amino acids long. Unmatched junction bases numbered 1, after V lost 1 base and J lost 1 base. CDR1 is LGHNA, CDR2 YNFKEQ, per germline. For the CDR3, the DNA is TGTGCCAGCAGCCAAGTGACTAGCGGGTCCTACGAGCAGTACTTC. Its translation is CASSQVTSGSYEQYF.

CDR3 nucleotides: TGTGCCAGCAGCTTAGGGGACAGGGTCCCCTACGAGCAGTACTTC. Amino acid sequence: CASSLGDRVPYEQYF. The V call is TRBV7-6, the J call TRBJ2-7; TRBD1 matches at 9 bases. The CDR3 is 15 amino acids. Germline CDR1 is SGHVS and CDR2 is FNYEAQ. V lost 1 base, J lost 2 bases, and 3 bases stayed unmatched. Complete variable domain (other parts from reference TRBV7-6 and TRBJ2-7): GAGVSQSPRYKVTKRGQDVALRCDPISGHVSLYWYRQALGQGPEFLTYFNYEAQQDKSGLPNDRFSAERPEGSISTLTIQRTEQRDSAMYRCASSLGDRVPYEQYFGPGTRLTVT.

This clone has a single count. The chain recombines TRBV19 with TRBJ1-2; 9 positions match TRBD1. The junction had 10 bases not matched to a gene; V was cut back by 4 bases and J by 7 bases. CDR3 size: 15 residues. Germline V gene data show CDR1 as LNHDA and CDR2 as SQIVND (reference sequence). CDR3 sequence reads: CASSRKGTGRVGYTF. CDR3 DNA sequence: TGTGCCAGTAGTAGAAAGGGGACAGGGAGAGTTGGCTACACCTTC.

The gene calls are TRBV2 and TRBJ2-7; 9 bases map to TRBD1. The germline CDR1 and CDR2 sequences are SNHLY and FYNNEI. The CDR3 runs 14 residues. Trimming removed 7 bases from V and 5 bases from J; junction bases left unmatched: 9. CDR3 region: CASTGNRGLNEQYF. DNA for the CDR3: TGTGCCAGCACGGGTAACAGGGGGCTTAACGAGCAGTACTTC.

The chain uses TRBV9 and TRBJ1-2; D is unresolved. Trimming cost V 0 bases and J 5 bases, with 8 bases left between them. The CDR3 contains 13 residues. Germline CDR1 SGDLS, CDR2 YYNGEE. The CDR3 DNA is TGTGCCAGCAGCGTAGGAGCCTCATATGGCTACACCTTC. It encodes CASSVGASYGYTF.

This clone was detected only a few times. The gene calls are TRBV11-2 and TRBJ2-2, with 11 bases fitting TRBD1. V shed 2 bases, J shed 6 bases, and the junction held 5 bases outside the gene matches. CDR3 length equals 16 residues. Germline loops: CDR1 SGHAT, CDR2 FQNNGV. The CDR3 loop reads CASSLLMGQGAGELFF. CDR3 DNA sequence: TGTGCCAGCAGCTTACTAATGGGACAGGGGGCCGGGGAGCTGTTTTTT. Together with reference TRBV11-2 and TRBJ2-2, the CDR3 gives the full variable domain: EAGVAQSPRYKIIEKRQSVAFWCNPISGHATLYWYQQILGQGPKLLIQFQNNGVVDDSQLPKDRFSAERLKGVDSTLKIQPAKLEDSAVYLCASSLLMGQGAGELFFGEGSRLTVL.